This T cell receptor (beta chain) was documented in a study of T cells in Graves' hyperthyroidism and ophthalmopathy. Study results and caveats: Also found in blood were most expanded thyroid clonotypes above 0.001. Model predictions of ophthalmopathy came a median roughly 6.7 months before onset.

RNA transcripts gave rise to amplified TCR beta CDR3 regions. The TCR CDR3 was amplified in a first-round RT-PCR using the HTBI primer set. TCRdb ran MiXCR on the multiplex PCR reads and lists one entry per CDR3 protein. The table lists roughly 250,000 distinct CDR3 sequences, roughly 15% of them singletons. The CDR3 covers 17 residues. V was pared by 4 bases and J by 3 bases, with 6 bases of the junction left unmatched. Germline lookup yields CDR1 SGHRS and CDR2 YFSETQ. This clonotype was seen at least ten times. The antigen remains undetermined. Together with thyroid ultrasound, orbital computed tomography, serum thyroxine and TRAb, clinical symptoms were used for diagnoses.

Sequenced input: blood. The gene calls are TRBV5-1 and TRBJ2-1, with 14 bases matching TRBD2. The TCR comes from a woman between 18 and 29 years old with Graves' ophthalmopathy. The CDR3 DNA sequence: TGCGCCAGCAGCCGGACTAGCGGGGGGATAGTCTACAATGAGCAGTTCTTC. It yields the protein CASSRTSGGIVYNEQFF. Complete variable domain (other parts from reference TRBV5-1 and TRBJ2-1): KAGVTQTPRYLIKTRGQQVTLSCSPISGHRSVSWYQQTPGQGLQFLFEYFSETQRNKGNFPGRFSGRQFSNSRSEMNVSTLELGDSALYLCASSRTSGGIVYNEQFFGPGTRLTVL.